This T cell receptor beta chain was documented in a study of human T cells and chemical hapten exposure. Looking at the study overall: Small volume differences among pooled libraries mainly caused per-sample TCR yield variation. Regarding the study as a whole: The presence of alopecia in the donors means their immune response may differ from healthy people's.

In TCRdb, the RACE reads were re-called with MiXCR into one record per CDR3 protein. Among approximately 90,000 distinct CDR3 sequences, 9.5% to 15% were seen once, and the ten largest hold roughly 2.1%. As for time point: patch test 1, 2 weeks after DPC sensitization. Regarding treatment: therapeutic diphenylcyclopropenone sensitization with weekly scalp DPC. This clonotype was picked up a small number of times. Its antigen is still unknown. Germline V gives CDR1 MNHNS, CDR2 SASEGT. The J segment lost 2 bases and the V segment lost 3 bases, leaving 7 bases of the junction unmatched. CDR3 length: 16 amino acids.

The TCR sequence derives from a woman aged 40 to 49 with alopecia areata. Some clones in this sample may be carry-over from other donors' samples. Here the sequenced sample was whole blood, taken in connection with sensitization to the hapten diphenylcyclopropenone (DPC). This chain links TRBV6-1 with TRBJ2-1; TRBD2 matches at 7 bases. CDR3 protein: CASSEERDLTYNEQFF. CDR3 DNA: TGTGCCAGCAGTGAGGAGCGGGATCTCACCTACAATGAGCAGTTCTTC.